The rows below give T cell receptor beta chains drawn from one sample of a study of siplizumab effects on memory and regulatory T cells. TCRdb's copy holds only in-frame clones and misses some; the assay was immunoSEQ multiplex PCR. This table holds some 52,000 clones, about 97% found once. The material sequenced was naive CD4+ T cells sorted from blood. All receptors derive from a human donor in good health. Each CDR3 is given with its conserved first and last residue. A D gene is named only where the DNA matches it firmly. Not all rows give a size; the values are once, few, many and, for expanded clones, a class.

D gene: TRBD2; clone size: .; V gene: TRBV5-4; J gene: TRBJ2-7; CDR3 protein: CASSQGLAGGTYEQYF; CDR3 DNA: TGTGCCAGCAGCCAGGGACTAGCGGGAGGAACCTACGAGCAGTACTTT
D gene: .; clone size: .; V gene: TRBV27; J gene: TRBJ1-2; CDR3 protein: CASSSGLGYGYTF; CDR3 DNA: TGTGCCAGCAGTTCCGGACTGGGTTATGGCTACACCTTC
D gene: .; clone size: .; V gene: TRBV28; J gene: TRBJ2-2; CDR3 protein: CASSSRANGELFF; CDR3 DNA: TGTGCCAGCAGTTCTAGGGCGAACGGGGAGCTGTTTTTT
D gene: .; clone size: .; V gene: TRBV19; J gene: TRBJ2-7; CDR3 protein: CASSITPSGTGSYEQYF; CDR3 DNA: TGTGCCAGTAGTATCACCCCGTCCGGGACCGGGTCCTACGAGCAGTACTTC
D gene: TRBD2; clone size: .; V gene: TRBV6-5; J gene: TRBJ2-5; CDR3 protein: CASSYSRTSGQETQYF; CDR3 DNA: TGTGCCAGCAGTTACTCGAGGACTAGCGGACAAGAGACCCAGTACTTC
D gene: .; clone size: once; V gene: TRBV19; J gene: TRBJ1-1; CDR3 protein: CASRRTAGMNTEAFF; CDR3 DNA: TGTGCCAGTAGGCGGACAGCCGGCATGAACACTGAAGCTTTCTTT
D gene: .; clone size: .; V gene: TRBV19; J gene: TRBJ1-3; CDR3 protein: CASSMSSYSGNTIYF; CDR3 DNA: TGTGCCAGTAGTATGTCCAGTTACTCTGGAAACACCATATATTTT
D gene: .; clone size: .; V gene: TRBV28; J gene: TRBJ1-3; CDR3 protein: CASSSTGSGNTIYF; CDR3 DNA: TGTGCCAGCAGTTCGACCGGCTCTGGAAACACCATATATTTT
D gene: .; clone size: .; V gene: TRBV10-3; J gene: TRBJ1-5; CDR3 protein: CAISVESLQPQHF; CDR3 DNA: TGTGCCATCAGTGTGGAGAGTTTACAGCCCCAGCATTTT
D gene: .; clone size: .; V gene: TRBV25-1; J gene: TRBJ2-5; CDR3 protein: CASSTQAGRGETQYF; CDR3 DNA: TGTGCCAGCAGTACACAGGCTGGCCGGGGAGAGACCCAGTACTTC
D gene: TRBD2; clone size: .; V gene: TRBV18; J gene: TRBJ2-3; CDR3 protein: CASSPTGAGGTRTDTQYF; CDR3 DNA: TGTGCCAGCTCACCCACAGGGGCGGGAGGGACCCGCACAGATACGCAGTATTTT
D gene: TRBD2; clone size: .; V gene: TRBV2; J gene: TRBJ2-3; CDR3 protein: CASASGRAVDTQYF; CDR3 DNA: TGTGCCAGCGCTAGCGGGAGGGCCGTAGATACGCAGTATTTT
D gene: .; clone size: .; V gene: TRBV19; J gene: TRBJ2-7; CDR3 protein: CASSVHTTYEQYF; CDR3 DNA: TGTGCCAGTAGTGTACACACTACCTACGAGCAGTACTTC